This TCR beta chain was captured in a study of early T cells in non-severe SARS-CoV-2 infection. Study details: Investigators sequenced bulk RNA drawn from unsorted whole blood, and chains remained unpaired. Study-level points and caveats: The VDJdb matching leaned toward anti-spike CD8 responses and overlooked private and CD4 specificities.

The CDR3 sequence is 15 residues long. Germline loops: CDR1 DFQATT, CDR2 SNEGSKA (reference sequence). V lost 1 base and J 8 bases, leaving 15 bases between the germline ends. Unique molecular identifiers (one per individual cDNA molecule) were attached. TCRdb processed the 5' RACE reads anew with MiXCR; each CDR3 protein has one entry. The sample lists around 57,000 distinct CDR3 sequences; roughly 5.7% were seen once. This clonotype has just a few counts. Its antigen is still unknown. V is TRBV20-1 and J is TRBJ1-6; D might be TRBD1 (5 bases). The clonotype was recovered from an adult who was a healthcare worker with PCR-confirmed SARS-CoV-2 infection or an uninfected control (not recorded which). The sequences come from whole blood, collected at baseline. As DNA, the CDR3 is TGCAGTGCTAGAGGAAGGCCGGGGGAATATTCACCCCTCCACTTT. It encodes CSARGRPGEYSPLHF.